This T cell receptor (beta chain) was found in a study of Graves' ophthalmopathy and Graves' hyperthyroidism. Germline values: CDR1 LNHDA, CDR2 SQIVND (reference sequence). This CDR3 contains 13 residues. Between the trimmed V and J ends, which lost 5 bases and 3 bases, there was a span of 10 bases. RNA transcripts were the source from which TCR beta CDR3 regions were amplified. Amplification began with first-round RT-PCR using HTBI primers, then second-round multiplex PCR was performed. MiXCR, run by TCRdb on the multiplex PCR reads, gives a single entry per CDR3 protein. There are 660,000 or so distinct CDR3 sequences in the sample; about two fifths occur only once, and more than 2.5% lies in the top ten. This clonotype appeared many times.

The specimen was peripheral blood. The sequence was obtained from an adult man with Graves' ophthalmopathy. The V gene is TRBV19, the J gene TRBJ1-1; D possibly corresponds to TRBD1 (5 bases). The CDR3 DNA follows: TGTGCCAGTAGTGTAAGAGGGGACACTGAAGCTTTCTTT. This gives the protein CASSVRGDTEAFF. Filled out from reference TRBV19 and TRBJ1-1, the complete variable domain reads DGGITQSPKYLFRKEGQNVTLSCEQNLNHDAMYWYRQDPGQGLRLIYYSQIVNDFQKGDIAEGYSVSREKKESFPLTVTSAQKNPTAFYLCASSVRGDTEAFFGQGTRLTVV.